This TCR beta chain originates from a study of glioma-infiltrating T cells after dendritic cell vaccination. Overall study context: Dendritic cells derived from monocytes and pulsed with autologous tumor lysate formed the vaccine.

Assay: immunoSEQ multiplex PCR; the TCRdb copy retains only in-frame clones and omits some. The table has tens of thousands of clones, about 85% seen once; the top ten hold roughly 2.9%. On this clone itself: What it binds is unknown.

General observations from the study: Longer survival after dendritic cell vaccination followed higher pretreatment TIL content. Only a small number of patients had complete blood and tumor samples.

Per germline, CDR1 SNHLY and CDR2 FYNNEI. This CDR3 has 14 amino acids. Unmatched junction bases numbered 13, after V lost 10 bases and J lost 5 bases. This sequence joins TRBV2 and TRBJ2-5; 7 bases match TRBD1. The source material was blood, sampled before dendritic cell vaccination. The TCR sequence derives from a human donor with glioblastoma. CDR3 sequence (DNA): TGTGCCACAGAACAGGGGACGGAGATGGAGACCCAGTACTTC. Residues: CATEQGTEMETQYF.